This TCR beta chain derives from a study of blood T cells in healthy people across ages. Whole-study results and caveats: Greater diversity and more naive CD4+ cells were seen in long-lived donors than in aged donors.

Then a second PCR, running about 7 to 11 cycles, was carried out with a sample-barcoded 5' primer and a J-beta primer mix. TCRdb re-called the 5' RACE reads through MiXCR, storing one row per CDR3 protein. The table has 700,000 or so distinct CDR3 sequences, around 43% seen once. Looked up from germline, CDR1 is SGHRS and CDR2 is YFSETQ. V lost 2 bases to trimming and J lost 2 bases, with 20 bases between them. This CDR3 is built from 17 residues. A word on this clonotype: Its antigen remains unidentified.

This TCR was recovered from a man aged 80 or over in good health. The sample taken for sequencing was blood. The chain is built from TRBV5-1 and TRBJ2-7; perhaps TRBD2 as D (5 bases). In DNA, the CDR3 is TGCGCCAGCAGCTTAAGGTCCGGGGTAGGGCAAGCCTACGAGCAGTACTTC. Amino acid sequence: CASSLRSGVGQAYEQYF.